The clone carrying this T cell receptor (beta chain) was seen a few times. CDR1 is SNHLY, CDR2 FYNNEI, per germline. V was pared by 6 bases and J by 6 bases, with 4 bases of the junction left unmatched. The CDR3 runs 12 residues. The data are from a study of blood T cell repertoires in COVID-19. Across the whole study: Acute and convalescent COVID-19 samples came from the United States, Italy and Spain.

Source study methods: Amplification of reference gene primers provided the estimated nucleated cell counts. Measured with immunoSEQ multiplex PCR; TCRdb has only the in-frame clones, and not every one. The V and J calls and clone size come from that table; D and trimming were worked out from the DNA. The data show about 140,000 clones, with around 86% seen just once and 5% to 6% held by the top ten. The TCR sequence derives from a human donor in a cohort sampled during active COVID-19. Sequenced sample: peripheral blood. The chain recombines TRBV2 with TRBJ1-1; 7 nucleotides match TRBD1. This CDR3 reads CASRATGAEAFF. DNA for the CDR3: TGTGCCAGCAGAGCAACAGGGGCTGAAGCTTTCTTT.